This T cell receptor beta chain was captured in a study of CD8 T cells in ankylosing spondylitis. Study observations and caveats: Apparently characteristic of ankylosing spondylitis blood was a TCR beta motif (roughly eight highly homologous variants). Disease-linked clones, CD8+, were relatively rare in peripheral blood.

Concerning this clonotype itself: Its antigen remains unknown.

TCRdb reprocessed the 5' RACE reads via MiXCR and lists one record per CDR3 protein. Of 200,000 or so distinct CDR3 sequences listed, 10% to 15% were seen once; the top ten hold about 11%. The CDR3 consists of 14 residues. V lost 4 bases, J lost 0 bases, and 3 bases stayed unmatched. Germline values: CDR1 PRHDT, CDR2 FYEKMQ (reference sequence). The chain links TRBV13 to TRBJ2-7, with 7 bases identical to TRBD1. This clonotype was sampled from a female donor with ankylosing spondylitis or in good health (not recorded which). Specimen: blood, either unsorted or a sorted T cell fraction (not recorded which). The CDR3 loop reads CASSYGTVSYEQYF. The CDR3 coding sequence is TGTGCCAGCAGCTACGGGACAGTCTCCTACGAGCAGTACTTC.